One sample yielded the 26 T cell receptor beta chains listed below, sequenced in a study of blood T cell repertoires in COVID-19. Only in-frame clones appear in the TCRdb table, and some are missing; sequencing was by immunoSEQ multiplex PCR. Seen here are more than 350,000 clones, 85% to 90% observed once, and the top ten hold roughly a tenth. Sequencing input: PBMCs or T cells enriched from blood (not recorded which). The receptors come from a woman aged 45-60 years who had recovered from COVID-19.

J is TRBJ1-1 and V is TRBV4-3; weak D call: TRBD1 (5 bases). This CDR3 spans 16 amino acids. Germline loops: CDR1 LGHNA, CDR2 YSLEER. The V gene lost 0 bases and the J gene lost 11 bases, with 22 bases spanning the gap. This CDR3 is CASSQDTQGNLKIAFF. CDR3 in DNA: TGCGCCAGCAGCCAAGATACCCAGGGAAATTTGAAGATTGCTTTCTTT.

The chain combines TRBV28 with TRBJ2-7; the D gene is possibly TRBD2 (5 bases). The ends were cut back, 6 bases at V and 3 bases at J, with 27 bases in the middle. This CDR3 contains 18 residues. Germline values: CDR1 MDHEN, CDR2 SYDVKM. DNA for the CDR3: TGTGCCAGCAGGCCACGGGGTGGGCGACCTATGGGTTACTACGAGCAGTACTTC. Translating gives CASRPRGGRPMGYYEQYF.

The chain combines TRBV7-2 with TRBJ1-5, with a weak D call TRBD1 (6 bases). This CDR3 is built from 15 residues. Germline CDR1 is SGHTA and CDR2 is FQGNSA. V lost 5 bases and J 0 bases, leaving 11 bases between the germline ends. The CDR3 protein is CASSPGDSSNQPQHF. CDR3 coding DNA: TGTGCCAGCAGCCCAGGGGATTCTAGCAATCAGCCCCAGCATTTT.

The chain combines TRBV10-3 with TRBJ1-2, with 8 bases that match TRBD1. Germline V gene lookup returns CDR1 ENHRY and CDR2 SYGVKD. CDR3 size: 16 residues. The junction had 7 bases not matched to a gene; V was cut back by 0 bases and J by 4 bases. Written as DNA, the CDR3 is TGTGCCATCAGTGAGTCGTCGACAGGGGACCCCTATGGCTACACCTTC. Its translation: CAISESSTGDPYGYTF.

In regard to this clone: Mismatch with germline at one junction end may stem from a read error. The CDR3 is CASSQPGTLGGRDF. As DNA, the CDR3 is TGCGCCAGCAGCCAGCCCGGGACACTGGGCGGGCGAGACTTT. The chain joins TRBV4-1 to TRBJ1-6; TRBD1 might be the D (6 bases). Per the germline V gene, CDR1 is MGHRA and CDR2 is YSYEKL. CDR3 size: 14 residues.

V usage is TRBV29-1 and J usage is TRBJ1-2, with 9 bases lining up with TRBD1. The germline V gene encodes CDR1 SQVTM and CDR2 ANQGSEA. The CDR3 contains 13 residues. J was trimmed by 5 bases and V by 5 bases; bases with no gene match: 6. CDR3 region: CSVSETGGYGYTF. CDR3 DNA: TGCAGCGTTTCGGAGACAGGGGGATATGGCTACACCTTC.

This clone has just one count. This sequence joins TRBV30 and TRBJ1-3; D is uncertain. Germline CDR1 reads GTSNPN; CDR2 reads SVGIG (reference sequence). This CDR3 has 15 residues. Trimming took off 8 bases at V and 0 bases at J, with 17 bases between the two ends. The CDR3 DNA sequence: TGTGCCCGACAAGCTAAGGATAACTCTGGAAACACCATATATTTT. Translation: CARQAKDNSGNTIYF. The full variable domain, in which reference TRBV30 and TRBJ1-3 provide the parts outside the CDR3, is SQTIHQWPATLVQPVGSPLSLECTVEGTSNPNLYWYRQAAGRGLQLLFYSVGIGQISSEVPQNLSASRPQDRQFILSSKKLLLSDSGFYLCARQAKDNSGNTIYFGEGSWLTVV.

This clone occurred once. V is TRBV29-1 and J is TRBJ1-1; D unresolved. The germline V and J ends were trimmed by 7 bases and 1 base, with 7 bases remaining between them. This CDR3 contains 11 residues. The germline gives CDR1 SQVTM, CDR2 ANQGSEA. The CDR3 loop reads CSAKKNTEAFF. DNA of the CDR3: TGCAGCGCCAAAAAGAACACTGAAGCTTTCTTT. The full variable domain, completed using reference TRBV29-1 and TRBJ1-1, is SAVISQKPSRDICQRGTSLTIQCQVDSQVTMMFWYRQQPGQSLTLIATANQGSEATYESGFVIDKFPISRPNLTFSTLTVSNMSPEDSSIYLCSAKKNTEAFFGQGTRLTVV.

The chain carries TRBV4-1 and TRBJ1-4; no reliable D call. CDR1 is MGHRA, CDR2 YSYEKL, per germline. V lost 0 bases and J lost 0, with 11 bases in between. The CDR3 totals 17 residues. CDR3 bases: TGCGCCAGCAGCCAAGAGGGCCGGTTCTCAACTAATGAAAAACTGTTTTTT. This sequence encodes CASSQEGRFSTNEKLFF.

The chain carries TRBV11-1 and TRBJ1-1, with D possibly matching TRBD1 (5 bases). Germline assignment: CDR1 SGHAT and CDR2 FQDESV (reference sequence). Between the trimmed V and J ends, which lost 6 bases and 4 bases, there was a span of 12 bases. CDR3 length: 13 residues. This CDR3 is CASSLAGGTEAFF. The CDR3 DNA follows: TGTGCCAGCAGTTTGGCCGGGGGCACTGAAGCTTTCTTT.

This sequence joins TRBV30 and TRBJ2-2, with D perhaps matching TRBD2 (5 bases). Germline V CDR1 and CDR2: GTSNPN, SVGIG (reference sequence). The CDR3 has 14 residues. Between the trimmed V and J ends, which lost 0 bases and 4 bases, there was a span of 9 bases. CDR3 sequence: CAWSVLAGTGELFF. CDR3 DNA: TGTGCCTGGAGTGTACTGGCGGGCACCGGGGAGCTGTTTTTT.

The CDR3 bases are TGTGCCAGCCGATCCCGAGGCAGCGTGGGCAATGAGCAGTTCTTC. It translates to CASRSRGSVGNEQFF. V usage is TRBV27 and J usage is TRBJ2-1, with D uncertain. The germline V and J ends were trimmed by 8 bases and 6 bases, with 20 bases remaining between them. Germline-derived CDR1 and CDR2 are MNHEY and SMNVEV (reference sequence). This CDR3 comprises 15 residues.

This rearrangement joins TRBV15 to TRBJ1-1; D uncertain. V was pared by 5 bases and J by 2 bases, with 9 bases between. CDR3 length: 13 residues. From germline, CDR1 is LNHNV and CDR2 YYDKDF (reference sequence). The CDR3 sequence: CATSAARNTEAFF. The CDR3 DNA sequence: TGTGCCACCAGCGCGGCGCGCAACACTGAAGCTTTCTTT.

The V and J genes are TRBV9 and TRBJ1-6; the D is unclear. CDR1 is SGDLS and CDR2 is YYNGEE in the germline V gene. The CDR3 has 16 residues. The ends were cut back, 6 bases at V and 5 bases at J, with 18 bases in the middle. The DNA of the CDR3 is TGTGCCAGCAACTCCCTAAAAGGCGGGCATAATTCACCCCTCCACTTT. Protein product: CASNSLKGGHNSPLHF.

In nucleotides, the CDR3 is TGTGCCAGCTGCGCGGGAGTCTCTGGAAACACCATATATTTT. Protein: CASCAGVSGNTIYF. The rearrangement links TRBV18 to TRBJ1-3; D not resolved. The CDR3 is 14 residues long. V lost 7 bases and J 0 bases, leaving 10 bases between the germline ends. Germline V gene data show CDR1 as KGHSH and CDR2 as LQKENI.

The chain is built from TRBV10-3 and TRBJ1-2, with D uncertain. This CDR3 has 13 residues. Germline loops: CDR1 ENHRY, CDR2 SYGVKD. The V end lost 4 bases, the J end lost 1 base, and 7 bases lay between the germline ends. The chain's CDR3 is CAISGQDNYGYTF. In DNA, the CDR3 is TGTGCCATCAGTGGGCAGGATAACTATGGCTACACCTTC.

V usage is TRBV3-1 (or the pseudogene TRBV3-2) and J usage is TRBJ1-6; no definite D call. CDR3 length: 14 residues. The V and J ends lost 1 base and 6 bases respectively, with 7 bases between them. Germline values: CDR1 LGHDT, CDR2 YNNKEL (reference sequence). The CDR3 DNA reads TGTGCCAGCAGCCAAGGAGGCCTTAATTCACCCCTCCACTTT. Its protein product is CASSQGGLNSPLHF.

This CDR3 reads CASSVGGMNTEAFF. CDR3 bases: TGTGCCAGTAGTGTTGGGGGGATGAACACTGAAGCTTTCTTT. The chain has TRBV19 and TRBJ1-1, with D perhaps matching TRBD1 (5 bases). Germline V lookup: CDR1 LNHDA, CDR2 SQIVND (reference sequence). Trimming took off 5 bases at V and 0 bases at J, with 10 bases between the two ends. The CDR3 has 14 residues.

CDR3 loop: CASSLSGQADTGELFF. The CDR3 DNA is TGCGCCAGCAGCTTATCGGGACAGGCTGATACCGGGGAGCTGTTTTTT. The chain recombines TRBV5-1 with TRBJ2-2; 8 bases match TRBD1. From germline, CDR1 is SGHRS and CDR2 YFSETQ. CDR3 length: 16 residues. V gave up 2 bases and J gave up 5 bases; unmatched junction bases: 8.

The chain combines TRBV5-1 with TRBJ1-6; TRBD1 aligns across 8 bases. The germline V gene encodes CDR1 SGHRS and CDR2 YFSETQ. J was trimmed by 5 bases and V by 5 bases; bases with no gene match: 3. The CDR3 length is 14 residues. CDR3 DNA sequence: TGCGCCAGCAGAGCGGACAGGGATAATTCACCCCTCCACTTT. Translated: CASRADRDNSPLHF.

The chain is built from TRBV2 and TRBJ1-2; no clear D. The CDR3 spans 12 residues. CDR1 is SNHLY and CDR2 is FYNNEI in the germline V gene. Trimming took 4 bases from V and 3 from J, leaving 6 bases between them. As DNA, the CDR3 is TGTGCCAGCAGTGCCGGGGACTATGGCTACACCTTC. Protein: CASSAGDYGYTF. Full variable domain (rest looked up from reference TRBV2 and TRBJ1-2): EPEVTQTPSHQVTQMGQEVILRCVPISNHLYFYWYRQILGQKVEFLVSFYNNEISEKSEIFDDQFSVERPDGSNFTLKIRSTKLEDSAMYFCASSAGDYGYTFGSGTRLTVV.

The chain is built from TRBV11-2 and TRBJ2-1, with unresolved D. Germline V gives CDR1 SGHAT, CDR2 FQNNGV. Trimming pared 5 bases from V and 2 bases from J, leaving 16 bases between. The CDR3 sequence is 16 residues long. DNA for the CDR3: TGTGCCAGCAGCCCTCCCAGTTTGCAGGCCTACAATGAGCAGTTCTTC. Residues: CASSPPSLQAYNEQFF.

The V gene is TRBV4-1, the J gene TRBJ1-4, with no clear D. Germline loops: CDR1 MGHRA, CDR2 YSYEKL. V shed 1 base and J shed 8 bases, with 14 bases lying between them. The CDR3 covers 15 residues. CDR3 in DNA: TGCGCCAGCAGCCAAGGTTCGAGGGCAGAGGAAAAACTGTTTTTT. Its translation is CASSQGSRAEEKLFF.

The chain combines TRBV5-1 with TRBJ1-1, with 9 nucleotides matching TRBD1. Germline V gene lookup returns CDR1 SGHRS and CDR2 YFSETQ. The CDR3 is 12 residues long. V shed 4 bases and J 8 bases; nucleotides not matched to a gene: 3. The CDR3 DNA is TGCGCCAGCAGCGTCGGGACAGGGGAAGCTTTCTTT. Translation: CASSVGTGEAFF.

The chain employs TRBV3-1 (or the pseudogene TRBV3-2) and TRBJ1-1; D might be TRBD1 (6 bases). The V and J ends lost 0 bases and 4 bases respectively, with 18 bases between them. The CDR3 is 17 residues long. CDR1 is LGHDT and CDR2 is YNNKEL in the germline V gene (reference sequence). The DNA of the CDR3 is TGTGCCAGCAGCCAAGATTTGGGGGCCTGGGCAAGCACTGAAGCTTTCTTT. Its protein is CASSQDLGAWASTEAFF.

CDR3 bases: TGTGCCAGCAAGGTTTCAGGGGGCGACTATGGCTACACCTTC. Its protein is CASKVSGGDYGYTF. The genes are TRBV6-5 and TRBJ1-2, with 8 bases lining up with TRBD1. J lost 3 bases, V lost 7 bases, and 7 bases had no gene match. The CDR3 runs 14 residues. CDR1 is MNHEY and CDR2 is SVGAGI in the germline V gene.